These T cell receptor beta chains were read from a single sample in a study of blood T cell repertoires in COVID-19. Produced via immunoSEQ multiplex PCR; TCRdb's table is partial and in-frame only. Of roughly 250,000 clones detected, 85% to 90% appear once; the ten largest clones hold around 0.84%. The sample was peripheral blood. Receptor source: a man aged 25 to 40 with acute or convalescent COVID-19. Each CDR3 is given with its conserved first and last residue. A D gene is named only where the DNA matches it firmly. Some rows mark clone size as missing; the rest say once, few, many or name a class of expanded clone.

abundance: -
len: 12
v_gene: TRBV12-3/TRBV12-4
j_gene: TRBJ2-3
d_gene: TRBD2
CDR3aa: CATAGLTDTQYF
CDR3nt: TGTGCCACAGCGGGACTCACAGATACGCAGTATTTT

abundance: -
len: 16
v_gene: TRBV2
j_gene: TRBJ1-1
d_gene: -
CDR3aa: CASSEAVGTLNTEAFF
CDR3nt: TGTGCCAGCAGTGAAGCTGTGGGCACCTTGAACACTGAAGCTTTCTTT

abundance: -
len: 14
v_gene: TRBV6-5
j_gene: TRBJ1-5
d_gene: -
CDR3aa: CASSYRVDNQPQHF
CDR3nt: TGTGCCAGCAGTTACCGAGTAGACAATCAGCCCCAGCATTTT

abundance: -
len: 17
v_gene: TRBV5-1
j_gene: TRBJ2-3
d_gene: TRBD1
CDR3aa: CASSPRTGQFGTDTQYF
CDR3nt: TGCGCCAGCAGCCCCAGGACAGGGCAGTTCGGCACAGATACGCAGTATTTT

abundance: -
len: 15
v_gene: TRBV10-1
j_gene: TRBJ1-3
d_gene: TRBD1
CDR3aa: CASSDSGQGGNTIYF
CDR3nt: TGCGCCAGCAGTGACTCCGGACAGGGTGGAAACACCATATATTTT

abundance: -
len: 15
v_gene: TRBV28
j_gene: TRBJ1-2
d_gene: TRBD1
CDR3aa: CASSLAGQGAVGYTF
CDR3nt: TGTGCCAGCAGTTTAGCGGGACAGGGGGCGGTAGGCTACACCTTC

abundance: once
len: 13
v_gene: TRBV6-5
j_gene: TRBJ1-2
d_gene: TRBD1
CDR3aa: CASKSTGKSGYTF
CDR3nt: TGTGCCAGCAAGTCGACAGGGAAGAGTGGCTACACCTTC

abundance: once
len: 18
v_gene: TRBV2
j_gene: TRBJ2-3
d_gene: TRBD2
CDR3aa: CASSELRTSGRKEDTQYF
CDR3nt: TGTGCCAGCAGTGAGCTAAGGACTAGCGGGAGGAAGGAAGATACGCAGTATTTT

abundance: -
len: 15
v_gene: TRBV19
j_gene: TRBJ1-5
d_gene: TRBD1
CDR3aa: CASSPQGEVGQPQHF
CDR3nt: TGTGCCAGTAGTCCCCAGGGGGAGGTAGGTCAGCCCCAGCATTTT

abundance: few
len: 15
v_gene: TRBV19
j_gene: TRBJ1-3
d_gene: -
CDR3aa: CASSIDRNSGNTIYF
CDR3nt: TGTGCCAGTAGTATCGACAGGAACTCTGGAAACACCATATATTTT

abundance: once
len: 13
v_gene: TRBV30
j_gene: TRBJ1-6
d_gene: TRBD1
CDR3aa: CAYGQAYNSPLHF
CDR3nt: TGTGCCTACGGACAGGCTTATAATTCACCCCTCCACTTT

abundance: -
len: 15
v_gene: TRBV5-1
j_gene: TRBJ2-2
d_gene: -
CDR3aa: CASSLLGSGTGELFF
CDR3nt: TGCGCCAGCAGCTTGCTCGGGAGCGGCACCGGGGAGCTGTTTTTT

abundance: -
len: 15
v_gene: TRBV5-1
j_gene: TRBJ1-1
d_gene: -
CDR3aa: CASSLGTGTNTEAFF
CDR3nt: TGCGCCAGCAGCTTGGGAACAGGAACGAACACTGAAGCTTTCTTT

abundance: -
len: 13
v_gene: TRBV5-1
j_gene: TRBJ1-2
d_gene: -
CDR3aa: CASSPDSTFGYTF
CDR3nt: TGCGCCAGCAGCCCCGACAGCACTTTTGGCTACACCTTC

abundance: few
len: 16
v_gene: TRBV15
j_gene: TRBJ2-3
d_gene: TRBD1
CDR3aa: CATSRVGTGGRDTQYF
CDR3nt: TGTGCCACCAGCAGAGTAGGGACAGGGGGCCGAGATACGCAGTATTTT

abundance: few
len: 15
v_gene: TRBV5-1
j_gene: TRBJ1-4
d_gene: TRBD1
CDR3aa: CASNPSGQGGEKLFF
CDR3nt: TGCGCCAGCAACCCCTCCGGACAGGGGGGCGAAAAACTGTTTTTT

abundance: -
len: 15
v_gene: TRBV19
j_gene: TRBJ1-2
d_gene: -
CDR3aa: CASSIAGYGVGGYTF
CDR3nt: TGTGCCAGTAGTATAGCAGGGTATGGAGTGGGCGGCTACACCTTC

abundance: -
len: 13
v_gene: TRBV4-2
j_gene: TRBJ1-2
d_gene: -
CDR3aa: CASSQRDFYGYTF
CDR3nt: TGTGCCAGCAGCCAAAGGGACTTCTATGGCTACACCTTC

abundance: few
len: 15
v_gene: TRBV7-2
j_gene: TRBJ1-2
d_gene: -
CDR3aa: CASSAQGGLNYGYTF
CDR3nt: TGTGCCAGCAGCGCGCAGGGCGGCCTTAACTATGGCTACACCTTC

abundance: -
len: 13
v_gene: TRBV3-1/TRBV3-2
j_gene: TRBJ1-2
d_gene: TRBD1
CDR3aa: CASSLRTGNGYTF
CDR3nt: TGTGCCAGCAGCCTCAGGACAGGGAATGGCTACACCTTC

abundance: -
len: 15
v_gene: TRBV10-3
j_gene: TRBJ2-2
d_gene: TRBD2
CDR3aa: CAIGRDWESTGELFF
CDR3nt: TGTGCCATCGGGAGGGACTGGGAGAGCACCGGGGAGCTGTTTTTT

abundance: -
len: 16
v_gene: TRBV12-5
j_gene: TRBJ1-1
d_gene: TRBD1
CDR3aa: CASGKRSGQGGTEAFF
CDR3nt: TGTGCTAGTGGCAAAAGATCCGGACAGGGAGGAACTGAAGCTTTCTTT

abundance: -
len: 13
v_gene: TRBV7-9
j_gene: TRBJ1-1
d_gene: -
CDR3aa: CASSLRGFTEAFF
CDR3nt: TGTGCCAGCAGCTTACGGGGGTTCACTGAAGCTTTCTTT

abundance: -
len: 17
v_gene: TRBV5-1
j_gene: TRBJ2-3
d_gene: TRBD2
CDR3aa: CASSPISGGGRQDTQYF
CDR3nt: TGCGCCAGCAGCCCTATTAGCGGGGGGGGACGCCAAGATACGCAGTATTTT

abundance: -
len: 18
v_gene: TRBV15
j_gene: TRBJ2-6
d_gene: TRBD1
CDR3aa: CATRRDRGLLAGANVLTF
CDR3nt: TGTGCCACGCGGCGGGACAGGGGGCTATTGGCTGGGGCCAACGTCCTGACTTTC

abundance: -
len: 17
v_gene: TRBV30
j_gene: TRBJ1-5
d_gene: TRBD1
CDR3aa: CAWTKGQRTGVNQPQHF
CDR3nt: TGTGCCTGGACGAAAGGGCAGAGAACAGGGGTTAATCAGCCCCAGCATTTT

abundance: -
len: 20
v_gene: TRBV18
j_gene: TRBJ1-5
d_gene: TRBD1
CDR3aa: CASSQLRDRADQGSNQPQHF
CDR3nt: TGTGCCAGCTCACAACTCCGGGACAGAGCCGATCAGGGTAGCAATCAGCCCCAGCATTTT

abundance: -
len: 13
v_gene: TRBV27
j_gene: TRBJ2-7
d_gene: TRBD2
CDR3aa: CASSLAGSYEQYF
CDR3nt: TGTGCCAGCAGCCTAGCGGGGAGCTACGAGCAGTACTTC

abundance: -
len: 16
v_gene: TRBV3-1/TRBV3-2
j_gene: TRBJ2-7
d_gene: TRBD2
CDR3aa: CASSRELAGGPYEQYF
CDR3nt: TGTGCCAGCAGCCGGGAACTAGCGGGGGGGCCCTACGAGCAGTACTTC

abundance: -
len: 14
v_gene: TRBV3-1/TRBV3-2
j_gene: TRBJ2-1
d_gene: -
CDR3aa: CASSQFPGGYEQFF
CDR3nt: TGTGCCAGCAGCCAATTTCCGGGTGGCTATGAGCAGTTCTTC

abundance: -
len: 18
v_gene: TRBV4-2
j_gene: TRBJ2-1
d_gene: TRBD2
CDR3aa: CASSQGTSGGRVYNEQFF
CDR3nt: TGTGCCAGCAGCCAAGGTACTAGCGGGGGCCGGGTTTACAATGAGCAGTTCTTC

abundance: -
len: 13
v_gene: TRBV4-1
j_gene: TRBJ2-1
d_gene: -
CDR3aa: CASYWGGAYEQFF
CDR3nt: TGCGCCAGCTACTGGGGGGGGGCTTATGAGCAGTTCTTC

abundance: -
len: 15
v_gene: TRBV7-3
j_gene: TRBJ2-1
d_gene: TRBD1
CDR3aa: CASSLMGTGGGQQFF
CDR3nt: TGTGCCAGCAGCTTAATGGGGACAGGGGGCGGGCAGCAGTTCTTC

abundance: -
len: 16
v_gene: TRBV7-9
j_gene: TRBJ2-1
d_gene: TRBD1
CDR3aa: CASSLVGQGLYREQFF
CDR3nt: TGTGCCAGCAGCTTAGTCGGACAGGGATTATATCGTGAGCAGTTCTTC

abundance: -
len: 20
v_gene: TRBV4-1
j_gene: TRBJ2-1
d_gene: TRBD2
CDR3aa: CASSRPPSTSGSKINNEQFF
CDR3nt: TGCGCCAGCAGCCGGCCACCTTCGACTAGCGGGAGTAAAATAAACAATGAGCAGTTCTTC

abundance: -
len: 13
v_gene: TRBV19
j_gene: TRBJ1-1
d_gene: -
CDR3aa: CASRISQATEAFF
CDR3nt: TGTGCCAGTAGGATTTCACAGGCCACTGAAGCTTTCTTT

abundance: -
len: 17
v_gene: TRBV2
j_gene: TRBJ1-5
d_gene: TRBD1
CDR3aa: CASSEEQGGYSNQPQHF
CDR3nt: TGTGCCAGCAGTGAAGAACAGGGGGGTTATAGCAATCAGCCCCAGCATTTT

abundance: -
len: 11
v_gene: TRBV7-6
j_gene: TRBJ2-7
d_gene: -
CDR3aa: CASSTSGEQYF
CDR3nt: TGTGCCAGCAGCACCTCGGGAGAGCAGTACTTC

abundance: once
len: 15
v_gene: TRBV29-1
j_gene: TRBJ2-3
d_gene: -
CDR3aa: CSVVRLAQSTDTQYF
CDR3nt: TGCAGCGTTGTTCGCCTAGCTCAATCAACTGATACGCAGTATTTT

abundance: -
len: 14
v_gene: TRBV5-5
j_gene: TRBJ1-3
d_gene: TRBD1
CDR3aa: CASSTRGQGNTIYF
CDR3nt: TGTGCCAGCAGCACCAGGGGGCAGGGAAACACCATATATTTT

abundance: -
len: 14
v_gene: TRBV5-1
j_gene: TRBJ2-5
d_gene: -
CDR3aa: CASSWGWDQETQYF
CDR3nt: TGCGCCAGCAGCTGGGGCTGGGACCAAGAGACCCAGTACTTC

abundance: -
len: 14
v_gene: TRBV23-1
j_gene: TRBJ1-5
d_gene: -
CDR3aa: CASSPMCGNQPQHF
CDR3nt: TGCGCCAGCAGTCCAATGTGTGGCAATCAGCCCCAGCATTTT

abundance: -
len: 12
v_gene: TRBV28
j_gene: TRBJ1-2
d_gene: TRBD1
CDR3aa: CASGQGRYGYTF
CDR3nt: TGTGCCAGTGGACAGGGACGTTATGGCTACACCTTC

abundance: -
len: 15
v_gene: TRBV5-1
j_gene: TRBJ2-7
d_gene: TRBD1
CDR3aa: CASSVRDRGPYEQYF
CDR3nt: TGCGCCAGCAGCGTCCGGGACAGGGGACCCTACGAGCAGTACTTC